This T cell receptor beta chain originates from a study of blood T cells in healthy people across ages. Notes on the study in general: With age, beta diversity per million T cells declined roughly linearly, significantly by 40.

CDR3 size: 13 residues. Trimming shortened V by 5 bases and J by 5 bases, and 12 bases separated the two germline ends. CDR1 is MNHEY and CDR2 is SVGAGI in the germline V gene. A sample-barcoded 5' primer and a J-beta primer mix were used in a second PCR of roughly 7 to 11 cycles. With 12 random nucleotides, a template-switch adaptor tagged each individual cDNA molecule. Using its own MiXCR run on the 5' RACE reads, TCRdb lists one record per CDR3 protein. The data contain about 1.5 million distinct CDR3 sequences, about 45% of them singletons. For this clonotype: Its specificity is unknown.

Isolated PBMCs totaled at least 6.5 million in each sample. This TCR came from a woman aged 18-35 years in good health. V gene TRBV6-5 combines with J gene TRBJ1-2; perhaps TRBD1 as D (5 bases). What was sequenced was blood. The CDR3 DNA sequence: TGTGCCAGCAGTCCTAAGGGACGGTATGGCTACACCTTC. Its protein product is CASSPKGRYGYTF.